This TCR beta chain was sequenced for a study of blood T cell repertoires in COVID-19. Germline V CDR1 and CDR2: MNHEY, SVGAGI. The CDR3 length is 15 residues. Trimming took 6 bases from V and 7 from J; bases not matched to a gene: 8. This clone has ten or more counts. TCRdb's copy holds only in-frame clones and misses some; the assay was immunoSEQ multiplex PCR. The sample contains 150,000 to 200,000 clones, roughly 80% of which appear only once. Sequenced sample: PBMCs or T cells enriched from blood (not recorded which). The chain is built from TRBV6-5 and TRBJ2-2; TRBD2 matches 10 bases. The receptor was derived from a woman aged 40 to 49 with acute COVID-19. This chain's CDR3 is CASRSTSGYYGELFF. CDR3 nucleotides: TGTGCCAGCAGGTCGACTAGCGGGTACTACGGGGAGCTGTTTTTT.